This TCR beta chain was sequenced during a study of blood T cell repertoires in COVID-19. For the study at large: Sample material is recorded as cDNA or gDNA derived from T cells, B-cell-depleted T cells, or PBMCs.

The CDR3 length is 10 residues. Germline CDR1 and CDR2: MNHNS and SASEGT. Trimming left V 3 bases short and J 10 bases short, with 4 bases between. Sequenced by immunoSEQ multiplex PCR; TCRdb stores in-frame clones only, minus some. Of 150,000 to 200,000 clones in the sample, around 85% were seen once. The material sequenced was peripheral blood. The TCR originated in a man in his 70s with active or convalescent COVID-19. This chain joins TRBV6-1 and TRBJ2-1; D is uncertain. CDR3 sequence (DNA): TGTGCCAGCAGTGAGCGGGAGCAGTTCTTC. Its protein is CASSEREQFF.